This TCR beta chain derives from a study of beta chain features in type 1 diabetes (dated by TCRdb to about 2018). At the level of the whole study: Mean age, gender distribution, total cell number and subset yield were not different between patients and healthy donors. A total of roughly 99 million sorted cells were examined across all samples, and the number of cells per subset was strongly correlated with RNA yield. In the study, recently diagnosed type 1 diabetes patients and matched healthy donors were compared on the TCRB repertoires of their sorted circulating CD4+ T cell subsets. Whereas all 30 or so donors provided naive and central memory subsets, regulatory and stem cell-like memory subsets were isolated from just 8 patients and about 8 healthy donors.

The entire isolated RNA was reverse transcribed using the High Capacity cDNA Reverse Transcription Kit, and thus expressed TCRB transcripts were sequenced. Deep immunoSEQ sequencing was applied to naive, central memory and regulatory T cell samples, giving an average of roughly 3.5 million total reads per sample. After sorted cells were lysed in RLT buffer, RNA was extracted with DNase-treated RNeasy Micro or Mini kits, with the choice depending on cell number. To prevent cross-contamination, each cell subset was processed individually, whereas patient and healthy donor samples were processed jointly. The immunoSEQ multiplex PCR was used to amplify TCRB sequences from cDNA, generating 87-bp fragments that spanned the CDR3 region. Sequencing of the amplicons was performed on the Illumina HiSeq platform. The published analysis was carried out like this. Synthetic template baselines were used to correct PCR bias computationally, reads within Hamming distance 2 were collapsed, and singletons that could not be merged were discarded. Reads were aligned to IMGT to assign V, D and J genes, CDR3 length, and insertions or deletions at six rearrangement sites. Within each subset, clonotype counts were normalized to the number of sorted cells before true diversity and Gini coefficients were calculated with the tcR R package. The overlap coefficient, calculated on TCRB nucleotide sequences, was used to quantify repertoire sharing. As a proxy for the pre-selection repertoire, out-of-frame TCRB sequences from naive cells were analyzed. TCRdb's version of the immuneACCESS table is confined to in-frame rearrangements and falls short of the full clone set. An unresolved V gene accounts for under half of the shortfall where checked; the remainder is of unknown origin. V and J calls and clone size are copied from that table; D and trimming were computed from the DNA. The sample data list 450,000 to 600,000 clones, and 30% of these were observed just once. Around 0.065% of the sample is taken by the ten largest.

What the research found in general, with its limitations: The naive, central memory and regulatory TCRB repertoires appeared to resemble one another more closely among patients than among healthy donors. Type 1 diabetes patients showed a moderate but significant shortening of TCRB CDR3 length in all four CD4+ subsets. Because cDNA rather than genomic DNA was sequenced, highly expressing activated cells could have been over-represented, although no difference in activation and CD3 levels was found between groups. Only small numbers of individuals were included in the HLA sub-analyses, which left unresolved whether HLA type had any influence on TCRB rearrangement. Shorter templates might be favored by PCR, yet because patient and control samples were amplified and corrected together, any such skew would affect both groups equally. Patients with type 1 diabetes made fewer insertions and deleted more nucleotides at VDJ recombination sites, implying thymic rearrangement abnormalities.

The germline V gene sets CDR1 to SGHTA and CDR2 to FQGNSA. Counted from cysteine to phenylalanine, this CDR3 has 15 amino acids. The CDR3 DNA has 45 bases and is translated from base 1. Between the V and J ends, shortened by 4 bases and 7 bases respectively, the junction contains 16 bases. Points on this clone: Its antigen has not been determined. No base-level quality is on record; no much larger clone is a single base apart.

A single peripheral blood draw of about 120 mL on average was collected from each donor into heparinised tubes. A BD FACSAria II and a panel including CD45RO, CCR7, CD25, CD127, CD95 and CD27 were used to sort naive, central memory, regulatory and stem cell-like memory CD4+ T cells. Every sorted population had a purity above 95%. PBMCs were isolated immediately by Lymphoprep density gradient centrifugation and stained directly without culture. To minimize batch effects, samples were stained and sorted in pairs, one healthy donor with one patient per experiment. The clonotype comes from a man between 18 and 35 years old in good health. Sequencing was carried out using naive CD4+ T cells from blood. What this sample's cell subset or site label stands for: true naive CD4+ T cells. The sequence is built from TRBV7-2 and TRBJ1-4; perhaps TRBD1 is the D gene, with 6 bases matching. The CDR3 is CASSSQRGAGEKLFF. The sequence in DNA is TGTGCCAGCAGCTCCCAGAGGGGGGCTGGTGAAAAACTGTTTTTT.